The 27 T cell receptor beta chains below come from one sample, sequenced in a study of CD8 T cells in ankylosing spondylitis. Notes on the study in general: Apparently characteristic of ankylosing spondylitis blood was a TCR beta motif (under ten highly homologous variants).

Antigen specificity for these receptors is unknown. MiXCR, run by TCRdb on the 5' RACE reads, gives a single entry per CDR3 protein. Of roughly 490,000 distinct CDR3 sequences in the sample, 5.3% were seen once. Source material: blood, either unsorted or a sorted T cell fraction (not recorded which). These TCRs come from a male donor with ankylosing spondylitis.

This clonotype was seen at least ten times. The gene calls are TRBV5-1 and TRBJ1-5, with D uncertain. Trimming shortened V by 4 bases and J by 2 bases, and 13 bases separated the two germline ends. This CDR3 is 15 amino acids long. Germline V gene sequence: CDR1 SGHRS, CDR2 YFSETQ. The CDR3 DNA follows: TGCGCCAGCAGCCTTGGAGAGGCAGGCAATCAGCCCCAGCATTTT. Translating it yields CASSLGEAGNQPQHF.

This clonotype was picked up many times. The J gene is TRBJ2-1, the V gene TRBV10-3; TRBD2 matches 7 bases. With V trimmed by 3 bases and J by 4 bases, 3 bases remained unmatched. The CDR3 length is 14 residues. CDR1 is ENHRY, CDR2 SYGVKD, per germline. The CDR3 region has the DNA TGTGCCATCAGTGACCGGGGGGAGTACAATGAGCAGTTCTTC. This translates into CAISDRGEYNEQFF.

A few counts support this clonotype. The CDR3 is CASSQGGRNTGELFF. As DNA, the CDR3 is TGTGCCAGCAGCCAAGGAGGGCGGAACACCGGGGAGCTGTTTTTT. The V call is TRBV4-2, the J call TRBJ2-2; D may be TRBD2 (5 bases). CDR3 length: 15 residues. Deletions cut 1 base from V and 1 base from J, with 7 bases between. From germline, CDR1 is LGHNA and CDR2 YNFKEQ.

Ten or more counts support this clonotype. The CDR3 loop reads CASSSGTAIFLNTEAFF. The CDR3 coding sequence is TGTGCCAGCAGCTCCGGGACAGCTATTTTTTTGAACACTGAAGCTTTCTTT. This chain connects TRBV7-9 to TRBJ1-1; TRBD1 matches at 7 bases. V dropped 4 bases and J dropped 0; count of bases not matched to a gene: 11. Germline V CDR1 and CDR2: SEHNR, FQNEAQ (reference sequence). The length of the CDR3 is 17 residues. Using reference TRBV7-9 and TRBJ1-1 for the parts outside the CDR3, the full variable domain is DTGVSQNPRHKITKRGQNVTFRCDPISEHNRLYWYRQTLGQGPEFLTYFQNEAQLEKSRLLSDRFSAERPKGSFSTLEIQRTEQGDSAMYLCASSSGTAIFLNTEAFFGQGTRLTVV.

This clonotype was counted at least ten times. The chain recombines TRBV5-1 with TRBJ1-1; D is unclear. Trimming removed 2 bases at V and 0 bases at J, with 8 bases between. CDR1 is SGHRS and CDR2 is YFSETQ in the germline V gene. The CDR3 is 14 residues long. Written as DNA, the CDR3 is TGCGCCAGCAGCTTTTTAGGGATGAACACTGAAGCTTTCTTT. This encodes CASSFLGMNTEAFF.

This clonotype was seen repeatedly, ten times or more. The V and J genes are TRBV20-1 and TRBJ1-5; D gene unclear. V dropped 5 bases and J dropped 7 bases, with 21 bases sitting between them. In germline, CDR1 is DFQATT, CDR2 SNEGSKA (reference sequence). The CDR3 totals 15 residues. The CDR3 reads CSAAPRGSNWQPQHF. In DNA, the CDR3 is TGCAGTGCTGCCCCCAGAGGTTCGAATTGGCAGCCCCAGCATTTT.

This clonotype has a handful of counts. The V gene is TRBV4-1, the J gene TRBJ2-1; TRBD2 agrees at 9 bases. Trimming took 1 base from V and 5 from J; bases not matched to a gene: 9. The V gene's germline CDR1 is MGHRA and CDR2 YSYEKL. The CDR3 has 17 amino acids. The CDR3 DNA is TGCGCCAGCAGCCAAGTAGTCGCTAGCGGGACACACAATGAGCAGTTCTTC. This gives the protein CASSQVVASGTHNEQFF.

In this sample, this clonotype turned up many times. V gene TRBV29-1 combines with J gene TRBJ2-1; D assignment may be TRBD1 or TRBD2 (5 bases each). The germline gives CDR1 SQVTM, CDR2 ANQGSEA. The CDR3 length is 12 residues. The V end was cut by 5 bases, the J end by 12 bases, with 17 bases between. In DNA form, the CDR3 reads TGCAGCGTTCAGGACCAGGGAGTGATGCAGTTCTTC. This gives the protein CSVQDQGVMQFF.

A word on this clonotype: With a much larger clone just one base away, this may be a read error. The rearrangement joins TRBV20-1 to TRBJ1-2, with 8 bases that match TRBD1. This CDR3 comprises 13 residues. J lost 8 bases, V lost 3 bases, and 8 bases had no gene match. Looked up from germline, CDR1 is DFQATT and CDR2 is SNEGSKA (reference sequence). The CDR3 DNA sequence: TGCAGTGCTAGGGACAGGGCCGCCCGGGGCTACACCTTC. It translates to CSARDRAARGYTF.

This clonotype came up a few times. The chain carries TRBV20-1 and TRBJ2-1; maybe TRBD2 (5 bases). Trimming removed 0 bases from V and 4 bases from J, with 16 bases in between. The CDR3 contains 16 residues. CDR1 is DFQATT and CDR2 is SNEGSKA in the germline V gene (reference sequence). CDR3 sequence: CSARDLGGPSYNEQFF. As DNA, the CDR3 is TGCAGTGCTAGAGATCTTGGCGGGCCATCGTACAATGAGCAGTTCTTC.

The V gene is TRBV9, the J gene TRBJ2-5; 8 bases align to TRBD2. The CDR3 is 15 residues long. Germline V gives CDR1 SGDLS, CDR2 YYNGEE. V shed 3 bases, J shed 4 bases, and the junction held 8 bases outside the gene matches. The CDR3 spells CASSGSGGPGETQYF. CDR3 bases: TGTGCCAGCAGCGGGTCGGGAGGGCCGGGAGAGACCCAGTACTTC.

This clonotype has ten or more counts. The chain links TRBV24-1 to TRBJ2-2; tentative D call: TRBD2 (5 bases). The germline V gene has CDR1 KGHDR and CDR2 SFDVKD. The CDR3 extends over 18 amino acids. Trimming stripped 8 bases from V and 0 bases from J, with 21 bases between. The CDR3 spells CATIPTAELGANTGELFF. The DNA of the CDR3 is TGTGCCACCATCCCCACAGCGGAGTTGGGTGCGAACACCGGGGAGCTGTTTTTT.

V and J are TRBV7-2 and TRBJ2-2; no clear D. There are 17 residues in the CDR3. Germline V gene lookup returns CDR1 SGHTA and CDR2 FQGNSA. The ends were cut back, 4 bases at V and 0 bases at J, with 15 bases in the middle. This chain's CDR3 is CASSSRPTSPNTGELFF. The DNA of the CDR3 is TGTGCCAGCAGCTCCCGACCCACCTCTCCGAACACCGGGGAGCTGTTTTTT.

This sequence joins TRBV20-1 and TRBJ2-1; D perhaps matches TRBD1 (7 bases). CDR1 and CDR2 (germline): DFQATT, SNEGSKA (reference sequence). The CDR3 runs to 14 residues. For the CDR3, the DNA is TGCAGAAAACAGGGGAGGCCTGGCTACAATGAGCAGTTCTTC. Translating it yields CRKQGRPGYNEQFF.

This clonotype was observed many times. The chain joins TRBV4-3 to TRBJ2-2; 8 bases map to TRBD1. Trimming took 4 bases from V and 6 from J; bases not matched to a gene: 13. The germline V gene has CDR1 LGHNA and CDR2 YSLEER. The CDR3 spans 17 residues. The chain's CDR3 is CASSLDLDRAGSGELFF. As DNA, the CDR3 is TGCGCCAGCAGCCTCGACCTGGACAGGGCAGGATCCGGGGAGCTGTTTTTT.

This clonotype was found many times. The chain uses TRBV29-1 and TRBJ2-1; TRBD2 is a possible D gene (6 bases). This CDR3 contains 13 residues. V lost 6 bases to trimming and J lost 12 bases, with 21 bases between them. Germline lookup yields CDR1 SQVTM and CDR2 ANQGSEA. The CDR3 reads CSVKTHPLASQFF. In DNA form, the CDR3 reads TGCAGCGTAAAGACCCACCCCCTAGCGTCGCAGTTCTTC.

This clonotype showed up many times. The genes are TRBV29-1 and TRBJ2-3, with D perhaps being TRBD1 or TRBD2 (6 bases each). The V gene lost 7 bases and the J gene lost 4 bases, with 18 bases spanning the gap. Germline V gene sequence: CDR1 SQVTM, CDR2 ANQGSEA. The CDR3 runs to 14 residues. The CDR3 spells CSAAGGRGPDTQYF. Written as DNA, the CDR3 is TGCAGCGCGGCCGGGGGCAGGGGACCAGATACGCAGTATTTT.

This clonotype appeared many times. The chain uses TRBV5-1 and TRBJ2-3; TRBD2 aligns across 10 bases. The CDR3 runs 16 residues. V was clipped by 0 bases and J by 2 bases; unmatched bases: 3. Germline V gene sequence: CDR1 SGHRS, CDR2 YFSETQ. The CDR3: CASSLGLAGDTDTQYF. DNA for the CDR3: TGCGCCAGCAGCTTGGGGCTAGCGGGAGACACAGATACGCAGTATTTT.

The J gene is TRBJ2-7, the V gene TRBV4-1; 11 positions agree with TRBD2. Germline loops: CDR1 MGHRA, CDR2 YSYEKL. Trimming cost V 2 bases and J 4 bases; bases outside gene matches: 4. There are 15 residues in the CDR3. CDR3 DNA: TGCGCCAGCAGCCAACTAACTAGCGGGAGTTACGAGCAGTACTTC. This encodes CASSQLTSGSYEQYF.

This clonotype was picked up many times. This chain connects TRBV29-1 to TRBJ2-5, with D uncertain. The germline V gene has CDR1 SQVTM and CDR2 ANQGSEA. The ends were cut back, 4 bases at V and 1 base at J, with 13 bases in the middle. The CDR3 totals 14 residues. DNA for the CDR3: TGCAGCGTTGTGAGGCAAGCCCTCCAAGAGACCCAGTACTTC. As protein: CSVVRQALQETQYF. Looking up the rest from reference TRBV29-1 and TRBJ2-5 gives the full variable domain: SAVISQKPSRDICQRGTSLTIQCQVDSQVTMMFWYRQQPGQSLTLIATANQGSEATYESGFVIDKFPISRPNLTFSTLTVSNMSPEDSSIYLCSVVRQALQETQYFGPGTRLLVL.

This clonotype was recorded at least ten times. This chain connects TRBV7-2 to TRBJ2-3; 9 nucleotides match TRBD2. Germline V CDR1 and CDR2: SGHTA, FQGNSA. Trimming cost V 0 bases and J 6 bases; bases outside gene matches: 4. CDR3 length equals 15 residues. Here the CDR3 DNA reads TGTGCCAGCAGCTTAGCTAGCGGGAGTGGTGATACGCAGTATTTT. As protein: CASSLASGSGDTQYF. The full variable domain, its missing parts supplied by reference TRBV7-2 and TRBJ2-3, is GAGVSQSPSNKVTEKGKDVELRCDPISGHTALYWYRQSLGQGLEFLIYFQGNSAPDKSGLPSDRFSAERTGGSVSTLTIQRTQQEDSAVYLCASSLASGSGDTQYFGPGTRLTVL.

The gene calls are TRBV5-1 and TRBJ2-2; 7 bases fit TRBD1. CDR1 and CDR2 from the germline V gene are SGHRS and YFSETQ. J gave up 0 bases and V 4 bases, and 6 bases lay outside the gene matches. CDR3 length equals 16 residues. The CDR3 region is CASSLEGTANTGELFF. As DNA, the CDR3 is TGCGCCAGCAGCCTCGAGGGGACAGCGAACACCGGGGAGCTGTTTTTT. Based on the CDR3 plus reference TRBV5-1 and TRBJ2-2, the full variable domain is KAGVTQTPRYLIKTRGQQVTLSCSPISGHRSVSWYQQTPGQGLQFLFEYFSETQRNKGNFPGRFSGRQFSNSRSEMNVSTLELGDSALYLCASSLEGTANTGELFFGEGSRLTVL.

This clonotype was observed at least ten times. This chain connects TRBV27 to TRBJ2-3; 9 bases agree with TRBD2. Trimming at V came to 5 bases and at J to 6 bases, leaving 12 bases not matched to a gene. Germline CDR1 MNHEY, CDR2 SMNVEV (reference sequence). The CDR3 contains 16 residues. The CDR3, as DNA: TGTGCCAGCAGTCCGACCTGGGCGGGGGGGCTGGATACGCAGTATTTT. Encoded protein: CASSPTWAGGLDTQYF.

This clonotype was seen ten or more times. The CDR3: CASSSRVLISNQPQHF. CDR3 DNA sequence: TGTGCCAGCAGTTCCCGGGTCCTCATAAGCAATCAGCCCCAGCATTTT. The V gene is TRBV6-2 or TRBV6-3, the J gene TRBJ1-5; D call uncertain. The CDR3 contains 16 residues. CDR1 and CDR2 from the germline V gene are MNHEY and SVGEGT. Trimming took 4 bases from V and 1 from J, leaving 14 bases between them.

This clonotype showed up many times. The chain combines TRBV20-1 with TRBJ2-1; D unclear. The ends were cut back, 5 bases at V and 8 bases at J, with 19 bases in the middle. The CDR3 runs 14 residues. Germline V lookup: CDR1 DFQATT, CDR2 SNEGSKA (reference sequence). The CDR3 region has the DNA TGCAGTGCTGCCCTGGTTTTTGGGGTTTATGAGCAGTTCTTC. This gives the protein CSAALVFGVYEQFF.

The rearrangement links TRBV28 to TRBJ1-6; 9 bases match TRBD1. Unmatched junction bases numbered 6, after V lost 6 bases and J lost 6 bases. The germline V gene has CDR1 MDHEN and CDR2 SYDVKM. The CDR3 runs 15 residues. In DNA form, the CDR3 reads TGTGCCAGCAGGGGGCCGGACAGGGGTAATTCACCCCTCCACTTT. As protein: CASRGPDRGNSPLHF.

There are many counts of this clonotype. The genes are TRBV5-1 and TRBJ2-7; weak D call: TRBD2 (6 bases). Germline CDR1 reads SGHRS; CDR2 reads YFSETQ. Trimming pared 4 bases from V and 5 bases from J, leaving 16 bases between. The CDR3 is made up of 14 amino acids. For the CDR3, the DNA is TGCGCCAGCAGCGTCGCCCGGGGAGGCGACGAGCAGTACTTC. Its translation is CASSVARGGDEQYF.